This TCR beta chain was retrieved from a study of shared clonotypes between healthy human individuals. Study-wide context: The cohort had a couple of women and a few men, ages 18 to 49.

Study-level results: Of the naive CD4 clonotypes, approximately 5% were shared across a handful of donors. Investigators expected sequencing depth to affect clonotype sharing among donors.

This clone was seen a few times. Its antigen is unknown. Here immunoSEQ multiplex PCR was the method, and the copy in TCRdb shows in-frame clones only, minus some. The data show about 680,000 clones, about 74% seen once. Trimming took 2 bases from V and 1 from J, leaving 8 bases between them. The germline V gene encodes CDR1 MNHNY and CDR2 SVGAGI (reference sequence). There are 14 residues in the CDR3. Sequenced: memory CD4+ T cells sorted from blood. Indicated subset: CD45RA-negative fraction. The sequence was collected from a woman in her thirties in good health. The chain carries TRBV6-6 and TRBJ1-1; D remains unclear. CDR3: CASSYRTENTEAFF. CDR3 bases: TGTGCCAGCAGTTACAGAACAGAGAACACTGAAGCTTTCTTT.